Listed here is a single T cell receptor (beta chain). As yet, its antigen is unknown. CD4+ cells were split into CD45RA+ naive and CD45RA-negative memory subsets. The data were obtained in a study of shared clonotypes between healthy human individuals. Study details: Per-donor plates numbered three CD4 naive, three CD4 memory, two CD8 naive and one CD8 memory. Study observations and caveats: Compared with memory subsets, naive subsets generally had larger estimated richness.

At deep level, the assay was performed. Clones were read by immunoSEQ multiplex PCR, and TCRdb kept only the in-frame ones, dropping some. The sample records millions of clones, roughly 94% being singletons. Germline V gives CDR1 SGHTA, CDR2 FQGNSA. With 5 bases removed from V and 1 base from J, the gap between germline ends came to 6 bases. The CDR3 is 13 amino acids. Material for sequencing was naive CD4+ T cells sorted from blood. Subset meaning: CD45RA+ positively selected. V usage is TRBV7-2 and J usage is TRBJ1-5, with D possibly TRBD1 on 5 matching bases. This clonotype was sampled from a man aged 18 to 29 in good health. The CDR3 protein is CASSDRSNQPQHF. The CDR3 nucleotides read TGTGCCAGCAGCGACAGAAGCAATCAGCCCCAGCATTTT.